A single sample is the source of the 21 T cell receptor beta chains below, sequenced in a study of Ad26.COV2.S vaccination and SARS-CoV-2 variants. This table comes from immunoSEQ multiplex PCR, and its TCRdb copy is limited to in-frame clones, with some not included. Among roughly 350,000 clones listed, 80% to 90% were seen once. The treatment was: roughly 18 received Ad26.COV2.S at low or high dose, single or two shots; roughly five received placebo; per-sample allocation not given. Day 63 after the first injection of vaccine or placebo was the sampling time. The material was peripheral blood, obtained in a trial of Ad26.COV2.S vaccine versus placebo. These receptors were obtained from a person between 18 and 65 years old who received the Ad26.COV2.S COVID-19 vaccine or a placebo.

CDR3 DNA sequence: TGCGCCAGCAGCTTGGGGTATATTAATGAAAAACTGTTTTTT. Protein: CASSLGYINEKLFF. This chain uses TRBV5-1 with TRBJ1-4; D gene uncertain. V was trimmed by 0 bases and J by 4 bases, leaving 7 bases between them. This CDR3 has 14 residues. Germline V gene data show CDR1 as SGHRS and CDR2 as YFSETQ.

The table lists this clone with a few counts. This chain links TRBV18 with TRBJ1-5; tentative D call: TRBD1 (5 bases). The CDR3 is 16 amino acids. Deletions cut 3 bases from V and 6 bases from J, with 18 bases between. Germline V CDR1 and CDR2: KGHSH, LQKENI. For the CDR3, the DNA is TGTGCCAGCTCACCGATCGCAAGGCAGGGCGGTCAGCCCCAGCATTTT. Translation: CASSPIARQGGQPQHF.

The chain carries TRBV7-9 and TRBJ1-2, with 8 nucleotides matching TRBD1. The CDR3 sequence is 14 residues long. Germline V CDR1 and CDR2: SEHNR, FQNEAQ (reference sequence). V was clipped by 6 bases and J by 5 bases; unmatched bases: 8. The CDR3 bases are TGTGCCAGCAGTCGACCAGGGGGCGCGTATGGCTACACCTTC. This codes for CASSRPGGAYGYTF.

The chain links TRBV7-9 to TRBJ1-5, with D unclear. The ends were cut back, 5 bases at V and 0 bases at J, with 8 bases in the middle. The CDR3 runs to 14 residues. Germline loops: CDR1 SEHNR, CDR2 FQNEAQ (reference sequence). This CDR3 reads CASSSGDSNQPQHF. The CDR3 coding sequence is TGTGCCAGCAGCAGCGGGGATAGCAATCAGCCCCAGCATTTT.

The rearrangement joins TRBV20-1 to TRBJ2-7; D might be TRBD1 (5 bases). CDR1 DFQATT and CDR2 SNEGSKA come from the germline V gene (reference sequence). The CDR3 sequence is 11 residues long. Trimming shortened V by 1 base and J by 7 bases, and 8 bases separated the two germline ends. CDR3 amino acids: CSARGPGEQYF. CDR3 sequence (DNA): TGCAGTGCTAGAGGCCCAGGGGAGCAGTACTTC.

The genes are TRBV6-5 and TRBJ2-1; D gene uncertain. CDR1 and CDR2 from the germline V gene are MNHEY and SVGAGI. V lost 9 bases, J lost 6 bases, and 6 bases lay in between. This CDR3 region has 10 residues. The CDR3 reads CASGSNEQFF. The CDR3 region has the DNA TGTGCCAGTGGGTCCAATGAGCAGTTCTTC.

This chain links TRBV7-6 with TRBJ1-5; D gene uncertain. The CDR3 length is 14 residues. Trimming removed 1 base from V and 4 bases from J, with 8 bases in between. The germline V gene encodes CDR1 SGHVS and CDR2 FNYEAQ. This chain's CDR3 is CASSLDLTNQPQHF. DNA of the CDR3: TGTGCCAGCAGCTTAGACCTCACGAATCAGCCCCAGCATTTT.

This chain connects TRBV7-2 to TRBJ2-3; 9 bases align to TRBD2. The trim removed 4 bases at V and 2 bases at J, leaving 13 bases unmatched. CDR3 length: 18 amino acids. Germline assignment: CDR1 SGHTA and CDR2 FQGNSA. The CDR3 spells CASSYGQSGGLSTDTQYF. The CDR3 DNA reads TGTGCCAGCAGCTACGGCCAAAGCGGGGGGTTATCCACAGATACGCAGTATTTT.

The V and J genes are TRBV4-1 and TRBJ2-7; 10 nucleotides line up with TRBD1. After removal of 1 base from V and 1 base from J, the junction contained 1 base not matched to a gene. The germline gives CDR1 MGHRA, CDR2 YSYEKL. The CDR3 is made up of 15 amino acids. CDR3: CASSQGTGGSYEQYF. As DNA, the CDR3 is TGCGCCAGCAGCCAAGGGACAGGGGGTTCCTACGAGCAGTACTTC.

The V gene is TRBV7-2, the J gene TRBJ2-1; 9 bases fit TRBD2. The V gene's germline CDR1 is SGHTA and CDR2 FQGNSA. The CDR3 contains 12 residues. Unmatched junction bases numbered 4, after V lost 1 base and J lost 15 bases. CDR3 coding DNA: TGTGCCAGCAGCTTAGGCGGGGGGGGAGTGTTCTTC. Amino acid sequence: CASSLGGGGVFF.

This chain connects TRBV18 to TRBJ1-2; unclear D gene. CDR1 and CDR2 (germline): KGHSH, LQKENI. There are 15 residues in the CDR3. V was shortened by 3 bases and J by 7 bases, with 18 bases between the two germline ends. The chain's CDR3 is CASSPPYLPKGGYTF. For the CDR3, the DNA is TGTGCCAGCTCACCCCCGTACTTACCTAAGGGTGGCTACACCTTC.

The chain is built from TRBV29-1 and TRBJ2-7; tentatively, D is TRBD1 (5 bases). The CDR3 length is 12 residues. Germline CDR1 reads SQVTM; CDR2 reads ANQGSEA. The V end lost 4 bases, the J end lost 1 base, and 8 bases lay between the germline ends. The CDR3 region has the DNA TGCAGCGTTGGGGGCAGATCCTACGAGCAGTACTTC. It yields the protein CSVGGRSYEQYF.

The table lists this clone with a few counts. This chain joins TRBV19 and TRBJ2-7; 8 bases fit TRBD2. The trim removed 5 bases at V and 0 bases at J, leaving 6 bases unmatched. Per germline, CDR1 LNHDA and CDR2 SQIVND (reference sequence). The CDR3 extends over 15 amino acids. CDR3 in amino acids: CASSGLSGGSYEQYF. CDR3 in DNA: TGTGCCAGTAGTGGTTTAAGCGGGGGCTCCTACGAGCAGTACTTC.

The V and J genes are TRBV9 and TRBJ1-5; D unclear. The germline gives CDR1 SGDLS, CDR2 YYNGEE. CDR3 size: 15 residues. Between the trimmed V and J ends, which lost 0 bases and 0 bases, there was a span of 7 bases. The CDR3, as DNA: TGTGCCAGCAGCGTAGGCGTAGATAGCAATCAGCCCCAGCATTTT. This codes for CASSVGVDSNQPQHF. The complete variable domain, with remaining parts taken from reference TRBV9 and TRBJ1-5, reads DSGVTQTPKHLITATGQRVTLRCSPRSGDLSVYWYQQSLDQGLQFLIQYYNGEERAKGNILERFSAQQFPDLHSELNLSSLELGDSALYFCASSVGVDSNQPQHFGDGTRLSIL.

The CDR3 reads CASGLPSGGRTDTQYF. CDR3 coding DNA: TGTGCTAGTGGTTTGCCATCTGGGGGTAGGACAGATACGCAGTATTTT. This chain joins TRBV12-5 and TRBJ2-3; D might be TRBD1 or TRBD2, each matching 5 bases. Trimming removed 2 bases from V and 3 bases from J, with 15 bases in between. The germline V gene has CDR1 LGHNT and CDR2 FRNRAP. This CDR3 spans 16 amino acids.

This chain connects TRBV19 to TRBJ2-1; 9 nucleotides agree with TRBD2. Looked up from germline, CDR1 is LNHDA and CDR2 is SQIVND (reference sequence). This CDR3 region has 16 residues. With 7 bases clipped from V and 1 base from J, the junction kept 8 bases outside the gene matches. The CDR3 DNA reads TGTGCCAGTACTCTCACCGCGGGGGGGTCCTACAATGAGCAGTTCTTC. Translating gives CASTLTAGGSYNEQFF.

The rearrangement uses TRBV25-1 and TRBJ2-6; no reliable D call. Trimming shortened V by 2 bases and J by 1 base, and 12 bases separated the two germline ends. Germline V gene lookup returns CDR1 MGHDK and CDR2 SYGVNS. CDR3 size: 17 residues. CDR3 DNA: TGTGCCAGCAGTGAAACTACTATACTTTCTGGGGCCAACGTCCTGACTTTC. Encoded protein: CASSETTILSGANVLTF. Combining the CDR3 with reference TRBV25-1 and TRBJ2-6 gives the whole variable domain EADIYQTPRYLVIGTGKKITLECSQTMGHDKMYWYQQDPGMELHLIHYSYGVNSTEKGDLSSESTVSRIRTEHFPLTLESARPSHTSQYLCASSETTILSGANVLTFGAGSRLTVL.

The CDR3 bases are TGCGCCAGCAGCCAACGACTAGACAGGGGCTTCCTATCCACTAATGAAAAACTGTTTTTT. Its translation is CASSQRLDRGFLSTNEKLFF. This chain uses TRBV4-1 with TRBJ1-4; TRBD1 matches at 8 bases. Germline trimming cut 2 bases from V and 2 bases from J; bases unmatched to any gene: 16. CDR1 MGHRA and CDR2 YSYEKL come from the germline V gene. The CDR3 covers 20 residues.

This clone has just a few counts. The rearrangement joins TRBV19 to TRBJ1-5, with a possible D match to TRBD1 (5 bases). CDR3 size: 13 residues. The V and J ends lost 2 bases and 6 bases respectively, with 8 bases between them. CDR1 LNHDA and CDR2 SQIVND come from the germline V gene (reference sequence). As DNA, the CDR3 is TGTGCCAGTAGTATATGGGGGGTTCAGCCCCAGCATTTT. Residues: CASSIWGVQPQHF.

The CDR3 region is CRSQGGAEAFF. The CDR3 nucleotides read TGCAGATCACAGGGAGGCGCTGAAGCTTTCTTT. This sequence joins TRBV20-1 and TRBJ1-1; D may be TRBD1 (6 bases). This CDR3 is built from 11 residues. CDR1 and CDR2 from the germline V gene are DFQATT and SNEGSKA (reference sequence).

This clone was recorded a few times. The chain couples TRBV19 to TRBJ1-5, with TRBD1 matching 7 bases. Germline values: CDR1 LNHDA, CDR2 SQIVND (reference sequence). This CDR3 spans 16 amino acids. V dropped 1 base and J dropped 7; count of bases not matched to a gene: 10. CDR3 sequence (DNA): TGTGCCAGTAGTATAGCCGTTGGCCAGGGGGGACAGCCCCAGCATTTT. This codes for CASSIAVGQGGQPQHF. The complete variable domain, with remaining parts taken from reference TRBV19 and TRBJ1-5, reads DGGITQSPKYLFRKEGQNVTLSCEQNLNHDAMYWYRQDPGQGLRLIYYSQIVNDFQKGDIAEGYSVSREKKESFPLTVTSAQKNPTAFYLCASSIAVGQGGQPQHFGDGTRLSIL.